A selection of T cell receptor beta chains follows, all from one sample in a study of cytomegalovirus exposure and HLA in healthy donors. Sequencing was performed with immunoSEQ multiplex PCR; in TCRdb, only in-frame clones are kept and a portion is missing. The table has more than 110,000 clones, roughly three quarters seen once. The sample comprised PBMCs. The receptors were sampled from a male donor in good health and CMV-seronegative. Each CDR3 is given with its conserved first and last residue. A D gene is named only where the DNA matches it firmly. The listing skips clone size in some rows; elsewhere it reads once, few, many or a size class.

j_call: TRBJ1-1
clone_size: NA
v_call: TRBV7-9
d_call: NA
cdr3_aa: CASSFPWQKMNTEAFF
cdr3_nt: TGTGCCAGCAGCTTCCCTTGGCAGAAGATGAACACTGAAGCTTTCTTT

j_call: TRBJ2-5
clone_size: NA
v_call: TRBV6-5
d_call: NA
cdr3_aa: CASGNTGTSTETQYF
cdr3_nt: TGTGCCAGCGGGAACACAGGGACCTCTACCGAGACCCAGTACTTC

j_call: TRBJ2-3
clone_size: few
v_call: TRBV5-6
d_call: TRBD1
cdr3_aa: CASSLGRGRTDTQYF
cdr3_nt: TGTGCCAGCAGCTTGGGCAGGGGGCGCACAGATACGCAGTATTTT

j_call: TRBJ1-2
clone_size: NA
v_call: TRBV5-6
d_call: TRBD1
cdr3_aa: CASSEGTGGFNYGYTF
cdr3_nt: TGTGCCAGCAGCGAGGGGACAGGGGGCTTCAACTATGGCTACACCTTC

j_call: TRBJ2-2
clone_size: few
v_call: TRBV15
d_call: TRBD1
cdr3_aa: CATSRGPGQGESGELFF
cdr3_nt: TGTGCCACCAGCAGAGGGCCCGGACAGGGGGAATCCGGGGAGCTGTTTTTT

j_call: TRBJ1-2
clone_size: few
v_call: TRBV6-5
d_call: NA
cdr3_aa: CASTSRAGGYTF
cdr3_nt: TGTGCCAGCACTTCCAGGGCTGGCGGCTACACCTTC

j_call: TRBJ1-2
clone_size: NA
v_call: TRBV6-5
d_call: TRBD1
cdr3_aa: CASSYATGGYGYTF
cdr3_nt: TGTGCCAGCAGTTACGCGACAGGGGGTTATGGCTACACCTTC

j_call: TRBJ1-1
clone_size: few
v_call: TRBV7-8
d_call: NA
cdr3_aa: CASSLVRNTEAFF
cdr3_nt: TGTGCCAGCAGCTTAGTCCGGAACACTGAAGCTTTCTTT

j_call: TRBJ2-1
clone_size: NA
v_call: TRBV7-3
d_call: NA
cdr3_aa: CASSERPRDEQFF
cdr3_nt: TGTGCCAGCAGCGAGCGACCGAGAGATGAGCAGTTCTTC

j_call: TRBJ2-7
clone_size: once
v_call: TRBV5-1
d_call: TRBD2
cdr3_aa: CASSSSTPGLVESYEQYF
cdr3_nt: TGCGCCAGCAGCTCCAGTACCCCGGGACTAGTTGAATCCTACGAGCAGTACTTC

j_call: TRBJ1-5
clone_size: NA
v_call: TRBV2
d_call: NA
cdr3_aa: CASLGRKSNQPQHF
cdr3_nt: TGTGCCAGCCTCGGGAGGAAGTCCAATCAGCCCCAGCATTTT

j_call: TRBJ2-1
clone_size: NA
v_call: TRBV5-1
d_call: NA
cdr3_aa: CASSPGVGAGGEQFF
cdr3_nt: TGCGCCAGCAGCCCTGGGGTGGGTGCAGGAGGTGAGCAGTTCTTC

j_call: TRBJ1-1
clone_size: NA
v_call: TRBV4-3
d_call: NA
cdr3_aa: CASSQDQGGEGTEAFF
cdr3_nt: TGCGCCAGCAGCCAAGATCAAGGGGGAGAGGGCACTGAAGCTTTCTTT

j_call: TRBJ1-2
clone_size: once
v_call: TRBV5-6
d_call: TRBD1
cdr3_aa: CASSPLDEDRGIGYGYTF
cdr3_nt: TGTGCCAGCAGCCCCCTTGACGAGGACAGGGGTATAGGCTATGGCTACACCTTC

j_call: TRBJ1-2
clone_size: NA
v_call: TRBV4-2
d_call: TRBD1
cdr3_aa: CASSQERTGEAGYTF
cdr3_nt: TGTGCCAGCAGCCAAGAACGGACAGGGGAGGCTGGCTACACCTTC

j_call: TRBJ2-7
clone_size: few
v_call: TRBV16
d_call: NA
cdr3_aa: CASSQPGSLAYEQYF
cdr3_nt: TGTGCCAGCAGCCAACCAGGAAGTCTCGCCTACGAGCAGTACTTC

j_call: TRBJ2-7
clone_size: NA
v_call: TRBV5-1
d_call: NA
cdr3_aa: CASSLGQGSVPYEQYF
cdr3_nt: TGCGCCAGCAGCTTGGGTCAGGGGAGCGTTCCCTACGAGCAGTACTTC

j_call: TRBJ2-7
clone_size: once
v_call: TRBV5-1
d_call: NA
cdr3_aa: CASSPGPGGGEQYF
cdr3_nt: TGCGCCAGCAGCCCGGGACCCGGGGGAGGCGAGCAGTACTTC

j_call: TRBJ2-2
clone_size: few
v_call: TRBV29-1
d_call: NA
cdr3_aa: CSVRVGAMNTGELFF
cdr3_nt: TGCAGCGTTAGGGTGGGGGCGATGAACACCGGGGAGCTGTTTTTT

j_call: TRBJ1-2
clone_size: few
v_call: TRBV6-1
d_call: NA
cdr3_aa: CASLEAGRSYGYTF
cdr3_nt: TGTGCCAGCTTGGAGGCAGGGAGGAGCTATGGCTACACCTTC

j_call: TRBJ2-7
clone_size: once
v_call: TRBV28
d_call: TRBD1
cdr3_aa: CASSLTRDRALGEQYF
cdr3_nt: TGTGCCAGCAGTCTTACCCGGGACAGGGCCTTAGGGGAGCAGTACTTC

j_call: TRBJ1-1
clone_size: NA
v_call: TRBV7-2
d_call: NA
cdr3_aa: CASSLVGVTEAFF
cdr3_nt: TGTGCCAGCAGCTTAGTCGGGGTAACTGAAGCTTTCTTT

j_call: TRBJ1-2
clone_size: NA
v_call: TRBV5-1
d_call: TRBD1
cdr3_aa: CASSGTGNYGYTF
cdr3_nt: TGCGCCAGCAGCGGGACAGGGAACTATGGCTACACCTTC

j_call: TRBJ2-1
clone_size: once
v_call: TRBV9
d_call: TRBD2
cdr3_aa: CASSALPSGGYNEQFF
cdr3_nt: TGTGCCAGCAGCGCCCTCCCTAGCGGGGGTTACAATGAGCAGTTCTTC